This T cell receptor beta chain was documented in a study of shared clonotypes between healthy human individuals. TCRdb's table, derived via immunoSEQ multiplex PCR, lists solely in-frame clones and lacks some. Here the sample spans roughly 1,500,000 clones, around 98.5% being singletons. CDR1 and CDR2 from the germline V gene are SGHRS and YFSETQ. The CDR3 is made up of 16 amino acids. Trimming pared 4 bases from V and 2 bases from J, leaving 16 bases between. The study drew all its donors from Caucasian adults living in Nashville, Tennessee. This sequence originates from a man younger than 40 in good health. The sequenced sample was naive CD4+ T cells sorted from blood. Noted subset: CD45RA+ positively selected. The chain employs TRBV5-1 and TRBJ2-1; D call uncertain. In nucleotides, the CDR3 is TGCGCCAGCAGCCCCGGTGGTCGCACCGCCTACAATGAGCAGTTCTTC. It translates to CASSPGGRTAYNEQFF.